This T cell receptor (beta chain) was found in a study of blood T cells in healthy people across ages. Study-wide findings and caveats: Observed TCR beta diversity per million T cells went down as age went up. This fall followed a roughly linear course with age. Diversity estimates drawn from one million T cells were deemed underestimates.

This CDR3 has 17 amino acids. Deletions cut 6 bases from V and 0 bases from J, with 24 bases between. Germline V CDR1 and CDR2: SQVTM, ANQGSEA. The second PCR ran about 6 to 12 cycles with a sample-barcoded 5' primer and J-beta primers. TCRdb re-called the 5' RACE reads with MiXCR, one entry per CDR3 protein. The data show around 2 million distinct CDR3 sequences, roughly 43% seen once. This clonotype was seen ten or more times. Its target is not known. PBMCs were isolated at a quantity of at least 7 million per sample. This receptor was taken from a human donor in good health. Input material: blood. This chain links TRBV29-1 with TRBJ2-7, with D perhaps TRBD1 (6 bases). CDR3 loop: CSVVLPDRRLTSYEQYF. The CDR3 DNA reads TGCAGCGTCGTTCTACCGGACAGACGACTAACCTCCTACGAGCAGTACTTC.